These T cell receptor beta chains were read from a single sample in a study of blood T cell repertoires in COVID-19. Produced via immunoSEQ multiplex PCR; TCRdb's table is partial and in-frame only. The table records hundreds of thousands of clones, about 87% of them present only once. The sample was PBMCs or T cells enriched from blood (not recorded which). These receptor sequences come from a young woman who had recovered from COVID-19. Each CDR3 is given with its conserved first and last residue. D genes are given only for firm matches. Not every row has a clone size; where given, it reads once, few, many or a size class.

V	D	J	size	CDR3	DNA
TRBV28	.	TRBJ2-3	once	CASSSTVDTQYF	TGTGCCAGCAGTTCTACAGTGGATACGCAGTATTTT
TRBV19	.	TRBJ1-1	.	CASGGLKAFF	TGTGCCAGCGGAGGCCTTAAAGCTTTCTTT
TRBV5-6	.	TRBJ1-2	.	CASSLFPPTGLSF	TGTGCCAGCAGCTTGTTCCCACCTACAGGGCTTTCCTTC
TRBV7-2	TRBD1	TRBJ1-2	.	CASSFQPGQRLVGYTF	TGTGCCAGCAGCTTCCAGCCGGGACAGAGGTTGGTGGGCTACACCTTC
TRBV13	TRBD1	TRBJ2-7	.	CASSVENRGTYEQYF	TGTGCCAGCAGCGTAGAAAACAGGGGAACCTACGAGCAGTACTTC
TRBV10-3	.	TRBJ2-3	.	CAISGGVLDTDTQYF	TGTGCCATCAGTGGGGGGGTACTAGACACAGATACGCAGTATTTT
TRBV9	.	TRBJ2-1	.	CASSVGTGLGLGNEQFF	TGTGCCAGCAGCGTAGGTACGGGACTGGGTTTAGGCAATGAGCAGTTCTTC
TRBV10-3	TRBD1	TRBJ2-4	.	CAISVGDRNIQYF	TGTGCCATCAGTGTGGGGGACAGAAACATTCAGTACTTC
TRBV28	.	TRBJ1-2	.	CASSLPSFEAVYGYTF	TGTGCCAGCAGTTTACCCTCGTTCGAGGCCGTCTATGGCTACACCTTC
TRBV18	.	TRBJ1-1	.	CASSPTAQARNTEAFF	TGTGCCAGCTCACCAACCGCCCAGGCAAGGAACACTGAAGCTTTCTTT
TRBV6-5	.	TRBJ1-3	.	CASRLGQFSGNTIYF	TGTGCCAGCAGGCTCGGACAATTCTCTGGAAACACCATATATTTT
TRBV18	.	TRBJ1-6	.	CASSPNQGSNSPLHF	TGTGCCAGCTCACCGAACCAGGGTAGTAATTCACCCCTCCACTTT
TRBV18	.	TRBJ1-5	.	CASSPLESPNQPQHF	TGTGCCAGCTCACCTCTAGAGTCTCCCAATCAGCCCCAGCATTTT
TRBV28	.	TRBJ2-1	.	CASSLTGSYNEQFF	TGTGCCAGCAGTTTGACAGGCTCCTACAATGAGCAGTTCTTC
TRBV28	.	TRBJ2-3	.	CASSSDRRTDTQYF	TGTGCCAGCAGTTCCGACAGACGCACAGATACGCAGTATTTT
TRBV5-1	.	TRBJ2-1	.	CASSPLRGGAGEQFF	TGCGCCAGCAGCCCCTTAAGGGGGGGGGCAGGTGAGCAGTTCTTC
TRBV7-2	.	TRBJ2-3	.	CASSLEEVLWDF	TGTGCCAGCAGCTTAGAGGAGGTATTGTGGGATTTT
TRBV2	.	TRBJ1-1	few	CASSESAGWDTEAFF	TGTGCCAGCAGTGAATCAGCAGGTTGGGACACTGAAGCTTTCTTT
TRBV18	.	TRBJ1-1	.	CASSPQREAFF	TGTGCCAGCTCACCCCAGCGGGAAGCTTTCTTT
TRBV3-1/TRBV3-2	TRBD1	TRBJ1-2	.	CASSPTTGNYGYTF	TGTGCCAGCAGCCCGACGACAGGGAACTATGGCTACACCTTC
TRBV28	.	TRBJ2-2	.	CASKRVTGELFF	TGTGCCTCGAAACGGGTCACCGGGGAGCTGTTTTTT
TRBV5-6	TRBD2	TRBJ2-7	.	CASSSWSIERDYEQYF	TGTGCCAGCAGCTCATGGAGTATCGAGCGGGACTACGAGCAGTACTTC
TRBV27	.	TRBJ1-4	.	CASSTRDNAGEEKLFF	TGTGCCAGCAGTACTCGGGACAACGCTGGTGAGGAAAAACTGTTTTTT
TRBV18	TRBD1	TRBJ2-5	once	CASSLHRGQETQYF	TGTGCCAGCTCACTCCACAGGGGGCAAGAGACCCAGTACTTC
TRBV9	TRBD2	TRBJ2-7	.	CASSVGTSYQQYF	TGTGCCAGCAGCGTAGGGACTAGTTACCAGCAGTACTTC
TRBV5-4	.	TRBJ2-1	.	CASSTPDTSLQFF	TGTGCCAGCAGCACCCCAGATACTAGTCTACAGTTCTTC
TRBV29-1	.	TRBJ1-2	.	CSVVPAGSGYTF	TGCAGCGTTGTCCCGGCAGGTAGTGGCTACACCTTC
TRBV5-4	TRBD1	TRBJ1-2	.	CASSPWTGGSHGYTF	TGTGCCAGCAGCCCCTGGACAGGGGGTTCCCATGGCTACACCTTC
TRBV3-1/TRBV3-2	.	TRBJ1-2	.	CASSQVQTYYGYTF	TGTGCCAGCAGCCAAGTACAGACATATTATGGCTACACCTTC
TRBV7-2	TRBD2	TRBJ2-7	.	CASSSRGGPYEQYF	TGTGCCAGCAGCTCTCGGGGGGGCCCCTACGAGCAGTACTTC
TRBV7-3	TRBD2	TRBJ2-1	.	CASSKGLAPNEQFF	TGTGCCAGCAGCAAAGGACTAGCCCCCAATGAGCAGTTCTTC
TRBV28	.	TRBJ2-5	.	CASSLVGGQETQYF	TGTGCCAGCAGTTTAGTCGGGGGACAAGAGACCCAGTACTTC
TRBV18	TRBD1	TRBJ2-7	once	CASSDTGGEQYF	TGTGCCAGCTCAGACACAGGGGGCGAGCAGTACTTC
TRBV5-4	TRBD1	TRBJ1-2	once	CASRDGTGGINYGYTF	TGTGCCAGCAGGGATGGGACAGGGGGAATTAACTATGGCTACACCTTC
TRBV3-1/TRBV3-2	.	TRBJ1-1	.	CASSQVPVGNTEAFF	TGTGCCAGCAGCCAAGTACCTGTCGGGAACACTGAAGCTTTCTTT
TRBV19	.	TRBJ1-5	.	CASSTGRTVSNQPQHF	TGTGCCAGTAGTACAGGAAGGACAGTAAGCAATCAGCCCCAGCATTTT
TRBV5-6	TRBD1	TRBJ2-3	.	CASSIGTGGTDTQYF	TGTGCCAGCAGCATCGGGACAGGGGGTACAGATACGCAGTATTTT
TRBV4-2	.	TRBJ1-5	.	CASSQEKQGGNQPQHF	TGTGCCAGCAGCCAAGAGAAGCAGGGCGGCAATCAGCCCCAGCATTTT
TRBV28	.	TRBJ1-3	.	CASSLQAGNTIYF	TGTGCCAGCAGTTTACAGGCTGGAAACACCATATATTTT
TRBV24-1	.	TRBJ2-3	.	CATSDSYRVITDTQYF	TGTGCCACCAGTGACTCATACAGGGTTATCACAGATACGCAGTATTTT
TRBV6-5	.	TRBJ1-2	.	CASSTAGRLYGYTF	TGTGCCAGCAGTACCGCGGGACGGTTATATGGCTACACCTTC
TRBV7-9	TRBD1	TRBJ2-7	few	CASSSEDRGPSYEQYF	TGTGCCAGCAGCTCCGAGGACAGGGGGCCATCCTACGAGCAGTACTTC
TRBV7-2	.	TRBJ2-5	.	CASSLGLAGETQYF	TGTGCCAGCAGCTTAGGTCTAGCCGGGGAGACCCAGTACTTC
TRBV7-9	TRBD1	TRBJ1-2	.	CASSPEYNDRVLGYTF	TGTGCCAGCAGCCCCGAGTATAACGACAGGGTATTAGGCTACACCTTC
TRBV6-5	.	TRBJ1-4	.	CASSYRGLRNEKLFF	TGTGCCAGCAGTTACAGGGGACTCAGGAATGAAAAACTGTTTTTT
TRBV9	.	TRBJ2-3	.	CASNGEVQDTQYF	TGTGCCAGCAATGGTGAGGTTCAAGATACGCAGTATTTT
TRBV9	TRBD2	TRBJ2-7	once	CASSAGTSGSYEQYF	TGTGCCAGCAGCGCTGGGACTAGCGGTTCCTACGAGCAGTACTTC
TRBV6-6	TRBD2	TRBJ2-7	.	CATIPRRESPYEQYF	TGTGCCACGATTCCTCGGCGGGAGTCTCCCTACGAGCAGTACTTC
TRBV25-1	TRBD1	TRBJ1-1	.	CASSEYSGTGNTEAFF	TGTGCCAGCAGTGAATACTCCGGGACAGGGAACACTGAAGCTTTCTTT